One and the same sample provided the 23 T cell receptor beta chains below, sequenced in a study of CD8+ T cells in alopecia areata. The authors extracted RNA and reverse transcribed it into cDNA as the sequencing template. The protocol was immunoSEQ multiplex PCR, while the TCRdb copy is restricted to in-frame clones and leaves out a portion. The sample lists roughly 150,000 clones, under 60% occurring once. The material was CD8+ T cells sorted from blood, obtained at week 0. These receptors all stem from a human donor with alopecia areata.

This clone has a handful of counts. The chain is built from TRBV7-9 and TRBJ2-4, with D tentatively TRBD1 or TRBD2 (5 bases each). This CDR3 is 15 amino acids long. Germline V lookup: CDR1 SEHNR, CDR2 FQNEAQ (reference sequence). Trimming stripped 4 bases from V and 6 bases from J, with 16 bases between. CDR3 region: CASSSEGRSLNIQYF. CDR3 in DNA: TGTGCCAGCAGCTCTGAGGGGCGCAGCCTAAACATTCAGTACTTC. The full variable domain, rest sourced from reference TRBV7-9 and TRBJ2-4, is DTGVSQNPRHKITKRGQNVTFRCDPISEHNRLYWYRQTLGQGPEFLTYFQNEAQLEKSRLLSDRFSAERPKGSFSTLEIQRTEQGDSAMYLCASSSEGRSLNIQYFGAGTRLSVL.

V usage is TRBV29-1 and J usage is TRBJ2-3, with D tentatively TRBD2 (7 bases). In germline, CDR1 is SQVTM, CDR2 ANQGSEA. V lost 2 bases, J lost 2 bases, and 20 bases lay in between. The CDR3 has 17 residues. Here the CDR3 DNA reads TGCAGCGTTGAAAGCTCGGAGTCGGGGGGCGTCACAGATACGCAGTATTTT. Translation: CSVESSESGGVTDTQYF.

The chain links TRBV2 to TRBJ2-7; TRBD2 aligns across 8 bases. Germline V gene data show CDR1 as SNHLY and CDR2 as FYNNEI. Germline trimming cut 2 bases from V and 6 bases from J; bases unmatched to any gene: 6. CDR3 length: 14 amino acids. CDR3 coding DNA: TGTGCCAGCAGTGAACGACCCGGGGGGGTCGAGCAGTACTTC. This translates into CASSERPGGVEQYF. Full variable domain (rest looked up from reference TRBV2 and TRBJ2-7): EPEVTQTPSHQVTQMGQEVILRCVPISNHLYFYWYRQILGQKVEFLVSFYNNEISEKSEIFDDQFSVERPDGSNFTLKIRSTKLEDSAMYFCASSERPGGVEQYFGPGTRLTVT.

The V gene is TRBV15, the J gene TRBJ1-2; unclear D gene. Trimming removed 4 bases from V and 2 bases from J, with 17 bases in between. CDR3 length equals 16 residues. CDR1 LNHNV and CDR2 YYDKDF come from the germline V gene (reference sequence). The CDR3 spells CATSNLGGRANYGYTF. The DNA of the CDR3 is TGTGCCACCAGCAACCTAGGAGGGCGGGCCAACTATGGCTACACCTTC.

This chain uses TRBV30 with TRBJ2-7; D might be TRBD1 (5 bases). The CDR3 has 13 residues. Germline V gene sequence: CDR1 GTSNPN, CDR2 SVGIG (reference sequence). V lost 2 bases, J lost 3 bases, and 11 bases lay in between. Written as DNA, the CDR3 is TGTGCCTGGAGTATGGGGCAGGGCTACGAGCAGTACTTC. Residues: CAWSMGQGYEQYF.

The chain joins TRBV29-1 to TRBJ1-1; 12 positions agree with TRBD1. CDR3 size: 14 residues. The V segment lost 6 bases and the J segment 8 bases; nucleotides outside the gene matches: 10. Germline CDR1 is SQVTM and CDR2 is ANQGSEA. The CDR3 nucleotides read TGCAGCGTGAGGCCCGGGACAGGGGGCCTGGAAGCTTTCTTT. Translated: CSVRPGTGGLEAFF.

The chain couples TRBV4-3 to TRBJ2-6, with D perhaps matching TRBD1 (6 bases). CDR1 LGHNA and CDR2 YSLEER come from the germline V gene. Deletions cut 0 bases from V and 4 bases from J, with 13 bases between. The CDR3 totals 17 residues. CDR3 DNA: TGCGCCAGCAGCCAAGATCCGGCAGGGGCGGGGGCCAACGTCCTGACTTTC. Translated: CASSQDPAGAGANVLTF.

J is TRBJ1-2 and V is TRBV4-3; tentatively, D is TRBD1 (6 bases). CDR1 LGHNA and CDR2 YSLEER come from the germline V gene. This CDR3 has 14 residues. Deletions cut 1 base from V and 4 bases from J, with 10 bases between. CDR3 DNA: TGCGCCAGCAGCCAAGCCACAGGGTCCTATGGCTACACCTTC. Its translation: CASSQATGSYGYTF.

CDR3 bases: TGTGCCAGCAGCTTAGTGGCGGGGGCCGACTACGAGCAGTACTTC. Translation: CASSLVAGADYEQYF. This rearrangement joins TRBV13 to TRBJ2-7, with D tentatively TRBD2 (7 bases). Germline CDR1 reads PRHDT; CDR2 reads FYEKMQ (reference sequence). V was shortened by 1 base and J by 3 bases, with 13 bases between the two germline ends. This CDR3 is built from 15 residues.

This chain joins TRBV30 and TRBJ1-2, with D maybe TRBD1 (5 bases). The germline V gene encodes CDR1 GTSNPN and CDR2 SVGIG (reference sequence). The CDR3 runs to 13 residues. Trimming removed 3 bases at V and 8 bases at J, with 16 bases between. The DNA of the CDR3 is TGTGCCTGGAGCCCCCAGGGAGGGAACGGCTACACCTTC. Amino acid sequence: CAWSPQGGNGYTF. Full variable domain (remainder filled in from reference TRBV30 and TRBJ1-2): SQTIHQWPATLVQPVGSPLSLECTVEGTSNPNLYWYRQAAGRGLQLLFYSVGIGQISSEVPQNLSASRPQDRQFILSSKKLLLSDSGFYLCAWSPQGGNGYTFGSGTRLTVV.

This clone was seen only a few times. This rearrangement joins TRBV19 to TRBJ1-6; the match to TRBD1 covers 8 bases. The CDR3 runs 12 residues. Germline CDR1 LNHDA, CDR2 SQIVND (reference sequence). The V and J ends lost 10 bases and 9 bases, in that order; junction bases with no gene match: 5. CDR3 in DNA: TGTGCCACCGGACAGGGTGGTTCACCCCTCCACTTT. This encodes CATGQGGSPLHF.

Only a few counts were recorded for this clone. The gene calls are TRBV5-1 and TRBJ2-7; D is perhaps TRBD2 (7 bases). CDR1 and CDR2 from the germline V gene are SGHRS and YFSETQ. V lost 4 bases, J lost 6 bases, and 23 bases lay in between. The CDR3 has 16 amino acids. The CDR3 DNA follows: TGCGCCAGCAGCCAAGGTTCGGGGGGCCGGTTATCCGAGCAGTACTTC. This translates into CASSQGSGGRLSEQYF. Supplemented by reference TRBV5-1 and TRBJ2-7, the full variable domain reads KAGVTQTPRYLIKTRGQQVTLSCSPISGHRSVSWYQQTPGQGLQFLFEYFSETQRNKGNFPGRFSGRQFSNSRSEMNVSTLELGDSALYLCASSQGSGGRLSEQYFGPGTRLTVT.

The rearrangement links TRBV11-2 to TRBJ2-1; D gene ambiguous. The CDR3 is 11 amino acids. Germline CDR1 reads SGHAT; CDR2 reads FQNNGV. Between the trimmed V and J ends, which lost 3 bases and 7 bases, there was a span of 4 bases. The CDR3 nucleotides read TGTGCCAGCAGCTTCGGGAATGAGCAGTTCTTC. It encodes CASSFGNEQFF.

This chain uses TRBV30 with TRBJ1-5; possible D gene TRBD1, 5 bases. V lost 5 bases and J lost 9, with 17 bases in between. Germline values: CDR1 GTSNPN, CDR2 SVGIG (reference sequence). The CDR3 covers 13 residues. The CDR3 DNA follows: TGTGCCTGGGAACCGGGACGCCTAGGGCCCCAGCATTTT. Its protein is CAWEPGRLGPQHF.

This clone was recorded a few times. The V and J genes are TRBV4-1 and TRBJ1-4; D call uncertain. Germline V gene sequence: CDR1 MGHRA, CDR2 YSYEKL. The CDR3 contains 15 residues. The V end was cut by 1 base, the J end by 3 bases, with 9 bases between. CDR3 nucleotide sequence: TGCGCCAGCAGCCAAGCGGCCGGACCTAATGAAAAACTGTTTTTT. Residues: CASSQAAGPNEKLFF.

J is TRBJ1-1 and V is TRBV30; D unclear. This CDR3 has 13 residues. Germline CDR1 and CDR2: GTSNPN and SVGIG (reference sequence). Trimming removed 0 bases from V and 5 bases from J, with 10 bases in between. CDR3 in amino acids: CAWSVRTWTEAFF. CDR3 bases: TGTGCCTGGAGTGTAAGGACGTGGACTGAAGCTTTCTTT.

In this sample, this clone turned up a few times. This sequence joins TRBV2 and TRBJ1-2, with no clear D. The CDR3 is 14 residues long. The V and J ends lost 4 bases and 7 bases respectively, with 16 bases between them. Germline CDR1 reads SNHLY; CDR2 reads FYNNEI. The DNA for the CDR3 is TGTGCCAGCAGTGCTTTAGGGAGGTCGTCTGGCTACACCTTC. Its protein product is CASSALGRSSGYTF.

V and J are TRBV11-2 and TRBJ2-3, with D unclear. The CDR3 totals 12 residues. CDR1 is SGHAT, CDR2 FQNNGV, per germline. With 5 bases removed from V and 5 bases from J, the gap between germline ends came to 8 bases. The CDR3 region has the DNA TGTGCCAGCAGCCCCCCCGTAGATACGCAGTATTTT. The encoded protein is CASSPPVDTQYF.

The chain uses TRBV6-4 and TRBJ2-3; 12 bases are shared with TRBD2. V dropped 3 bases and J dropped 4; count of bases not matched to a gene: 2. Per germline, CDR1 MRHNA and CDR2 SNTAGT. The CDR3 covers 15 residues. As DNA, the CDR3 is TGTGCCAGCAGTGAAACTAGCGGGGGGTCAGATACGCAGTATTTT. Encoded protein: CASSETSGGSDTQYF.

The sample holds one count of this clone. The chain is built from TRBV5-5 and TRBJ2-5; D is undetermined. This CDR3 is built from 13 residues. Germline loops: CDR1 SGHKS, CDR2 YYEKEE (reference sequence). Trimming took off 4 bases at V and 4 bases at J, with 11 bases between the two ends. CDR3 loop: CASSTPVGETQYF. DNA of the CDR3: TGTGCCAGCAGCACACCGGTGGGAGAGACCCAGTACTTC.

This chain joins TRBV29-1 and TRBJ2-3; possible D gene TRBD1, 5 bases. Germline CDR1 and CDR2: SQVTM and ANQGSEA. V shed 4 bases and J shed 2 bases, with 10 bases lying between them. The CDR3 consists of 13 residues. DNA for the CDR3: TGCAGCGTTGGGCAGGGTTTCACAGATACGCAGTATTTT. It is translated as CSVGQGFTDTQYF.

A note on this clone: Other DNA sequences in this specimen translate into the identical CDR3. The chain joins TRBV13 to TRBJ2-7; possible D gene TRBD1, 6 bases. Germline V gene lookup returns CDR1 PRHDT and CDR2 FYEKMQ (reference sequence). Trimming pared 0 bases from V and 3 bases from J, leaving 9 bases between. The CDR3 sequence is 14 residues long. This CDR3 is CASSLGGRGYEQYF. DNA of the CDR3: TGTGCCAGCAGCTTAGGCGGCAGGGGCTACGAGCAGTACTTC.

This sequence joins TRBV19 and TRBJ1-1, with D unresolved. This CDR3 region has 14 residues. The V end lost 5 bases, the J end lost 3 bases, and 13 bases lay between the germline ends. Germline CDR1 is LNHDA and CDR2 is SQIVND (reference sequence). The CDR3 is CASSGRGGHTEAFF. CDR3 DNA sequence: TGTGCCAGTAGTGGCCGCGGTGGTCACACTGAAGCTTTCTTT.